One and the same sample provided the 27 T cell receptor beta chains below, sequenced in a study of blood T cell repertoires in COVID-19. TCRdb's table, derived via immunoSEQ multiplex PCR, lists solely in-frame clones and lacks some. The sample contains some 16,000 clones, approximately 83% of which appear only once. Sequencing was performed on peripheral blood. Receptors were obtained from a man between 65 and 79 years old in a cohort sampled during active COVID-19.

The CDR3: CASSPTGNKRPQYF. In DNA, the CDR3 is TGTGCCAGTAGCCCCACAGGGAATAAGAGACCCCAGTACTTC. The V call is TRBV19, the J call TRBJ2-5, with a weak D call TRBD1 (6 bases). V was shortened by 6 bases and J by 9 bases, with 20 bases between the two germline ends. This CDR3 has 14 amino acids. Germline V gives CDR1 LNHDA, CDR2 SQIVND (reference sequence).

The J gene is TRBJ1-3, the V gene TRBV7-8; D unresolved. CDR1 is SGHVS and CDR2 is FQNEAQ in the germline V gene. V was pared by 1 base and J by 0 bases, with 10 bases between. This CDR3 is built from 16 residues. DNA of the CDR3: TGTGCCAGCAGCTTAGGCCAGTGGCTCTCTGGAAACACCATATATTTT. Translated, it gives CASSLGQWLSGNTIYF.

This clone was seen just once. The chain has TRBV6-4 and TRBJ2-1; 11 positions match TRBD2. The CDR3 is 15 amino acids. Trimming removed 6 bases from V and 9 bases from J; junction bases left unmatched: 10. CDR1 MRHNA and CDR2 SNTAGT come from the germline V gene. The CDR3 is CASRLLAGGRGEQFF. The CDR3 DNA reads TGTGCCAGCAGATTGCTAGCGGGAGGACGGGGTGAGCAGTTCTTC.

The CDR3 DNA reads as TGTGCCAGCAGCCTCGGACAGGGAAGGTCCTACAATGAGCAGTTCTTC. Amino acid sequence: CASSLGQGRSYNEQFF. The genes are TRBV11-2 and TRBJ2-1, with TRBD1 identical over 8 bases. The V gene end was trimmed by 5 bases and the J gene end by 1 base; junction bases not matched to a gene: 7. The germline CDR1 and CDR2 sequences are SGHAT and FQNNGV. CDR3 size: 16 residues. Complete variable domain (other parts from reference TRBV11-2 and TRBJ2-1): EAGVAQSPRYKIIEKRQSVAFWCNPISGHATLYWYQQILGQGPKLLIQFQNNGVVDDSQLPKDRFSAERLKGVDSTLKIQPAKLEDSAVYLCASSLGQGRSYNEQFFGPGTRLTVL.

V usage is TRBV7-9 and J usage is TRBJ2-3, with D possibly being TRBD2 (6 bases). Germline CDR1 is SEHNR and CDR2 is FQNEAQ (reference sequence). The ends were cut back, 4 bases at V and 0 bases at J, with 17 bases in the middle. The CDR3 consists of 17 residues. The CDR3: CASSSGEGGGSTDTQYF. The CDR3 DNA reads as TGTGCCAGCAGCTCCGGAGAGGGAGGCGGGAGCACAGATACGCAGTATTTT.

This clone was recorded a few times. The chain joins TRBV19 to TRBJ2-2; D is ambiguous. The CDR3 runs 14 residues. V lost 6 bases and J 3 bases, leaving 11 bases between the germline ends. In germline, CDR1 is LNHDA, CDR2 SQIVND (reference sequence). CDR3 nucleotide sequence: TGTGCCAGTAGGAGGAGCCCGGACACCGGGGAGCTGTTTTTT. Translating it yields CASRRSPDTGELFF. Full variable domain (outside the CDR3, taken from reference TRBV19 and TRBJ2-2): DGGITQSPKYLFRKEGQNVTLSCEQNLNHDAMYWYRQDPGQGLRLIYYSQIVNDFQKGDIAEGYSVSREKKESFPLTVTSAQKNPTAFYLCASRRSPDTGELFFGEGSRLTVL.

This clone was seen a few times. This rearrangement joins TRBV7-8 to TRBJ1-3, with 10 bases that match TRBD1. The CDR3 loop spans 14 amino acids. The V gene's germline CDR1 is SGHVS and CDR2 FQNEAQ. V lost 4 bases to trimming and J lost 6 bases; unmatched junction nucleotides: 3. The CDR3 nucleotides read TGTGCCAGCAGCTCTGGACAGGGGGAAAACACCATATATTTT. Its translation: CASSSGQGENTIYF.

The rearrangement joins TRBV3-1 (or the pseudogene TRBV3-2) to TRBJ2-3, with D possibly matching TRBD2 (5 bases). CDR1 is LGHDT and CDR2 is YNNKEL in the germline V gene (reference sequence). Trimming took off 4 bases at V and 3 bases at J, with 23 bases between the two ends. CDR3 length: 18 amino acids. CDR3 DNA sequence: TGTGCCAGCAGCCTTCTCTCCCTAGCATTCGACGTGACAGATACGCAGTATTTT. Protein: CASSLLSLAFDVTDTQYF.

This chain uses TRBV2 with TRBJ2-2; D is ambiguous. V lost 1 base and J 5 bases, leaving 11 bases between the germline ends. Germline CDR1 and CDR2: SNHLY and FYNNEI. This CDR3 contains 15 residues. The CDR3 loop reads CASSEESLLTGELFF. Written as DNA, the CDR3 is TGTGCCAGCAGTGAAGAGTCCCTACTGACCGGGGAGCTGTTTTTT.

The chain carries TRBV28 and TRBJ1-6; 8 bases fit TRBD1. The CDR3 contains 14 residues. The junction had 8 bases not matched to a gene; V was cut back by 6 bases and J by 10 bases. The germline gives CDR1 MDHEN, CDR2 SYDVKM. CDR3 coding DNA: TGTGCCAGCAGCCCCGGACAGGGCAGATCACCCCTCCACTTT. Its translation is CASSPGQGRSPLHF.

This clone is a singleton in its sample. The rearrangement uses TRBV6-5 and TRBJ1-6, with TRBD1 identical over 10 bases. Germline V lookup: CDR1 MNHEY, CDR2 SVGAGI. The J segment lost 8 bases and the V segment lost 6 bases, leaving 4 bases of the junction unmatched. CDR3 length: 14 residues. CDR3 nucleotides: TGTGCCAGCAGACCCGGGACAGGGGATTCACCCCTCCACTTT. This translates into CASRPGTGDSPLHF.

In this sample, this clone turned up once. The CDR3 DNA sequence: TGTGCCAGCAGCCCGCAGGGGGCAGTGTACGAGCAGTACTTC. Its translation is CASSPQGAVYEQYF. This chain connects TRBV3-1 (or the pseudogene TRBV3-2) to TRBJ2-7, with TRBD1 identical over 8 bases. The germline V gene encodes CDR1 LGHDT and CDR2 YNNKEL (reference sequence). This CDR3 contains 14 residues. J was trimmed by 4 bases and V by 4 bases; bases with no gene match: 6.

This chain uses TRBV11-2 with TRBJ2-2, with D hard to call. CDR1 and CDR2 (germline): SGHAT, FQNNGV. Trimming removed 5 bases from V and 4 bases from J, with 11 bases in between. The CDR3 spans 14 residues. CDR3 DNA sequence: TGTGCCAGCAGCCTCCACCCAGGCACCGGGGAGCTGTTTTTT. This translates into CASSLHPGTGELFF.

This clone was counted between two and nine times. J is TRBJ1-2 and V is TRBV9; 9 positions agree with TRBD1. The CDR3 is 15 amino acids. V shed 0 bases, J shed 5 bases, and the junction held 5 bases outside the gene matches. Germline V gene sequence: CDR1 SGDLS, CDR2 YYNGEE. The CDR3 region is CASSVADRGRYGYTF. CDR3 nucleotide sequence: TGTGCCAGCAGCGTAGCAGACAGGGGGAGGTATGGCTACACCTTC.

The chain uses TRBV7-3 and TRBJ2-2; D is possibly TRBD1 (5 bases). Trimming stripped 5 bases from V and 3 bases from J, with 13 bases between. The CDR3 sequence is 15 residues long. Looked up from germline, CDR1 is SGHTA and CDR2 is FQGTGA. CDR3 coding DNA: TGTGCCAGCAGCCCTACAGGCGGACACACCGGGGAGCTGTTTTTT. Its translation is CASSPTGGHTGELFF.

The J gene is TRBJ1-3, the V gene TRBV5-5; D remains ambiguous. Deletions cut 0 bases from V and 7 bases from J, with 11 bases between. CDR3 length: 14 amino acids. In germline, CDR1 is SGHKS, CDR2 YYEKEE (reference sequence). The CDR3 DNA reads TGTGCCAGCAGCTTGGGGGCCCGGCTGAACACCATATATTTT. Protein: CASSLGARLNTIYF.

This chain joins TRBV19 and TRBJ2-1; 7 positions match TRBD1. V shed 4 bases, J shed 5 bases, and the junction held 8 bases outside the gene matches. Germline loops: CDR1 LNHDA, CDR2 SQIVND (reference sequence). The CDR3 extends over 15 amino acids. The CDR3 loop is CASSTLDRLNNEQFF. The DNA of the CDR3 is TGTGCCAGTAGTACCTTGGACAGGCTGAACAATGAGCAGTTCTTC.

The chain recombines TRBV3-1 (or the pseudogene TRBV3-2) with TRBJ2-7; D is uncertain. This CDR3 is 16 amino acids long. The germline V gene has CDR1 LGHDT and CDR2 YNNKEL (reference sequence). V shed 2 bases and J shed 0 bases, with 14 bases lying between them. The CDR3 DNA follows: TGTGCCAGCAGCCAATCTTCTCCTTTCTCCTCCTACGAGCAGTACTTC. It yields the protein CASSQSSPFSSYEQYF.

The chain employs TRBV6-5 and TRBJ2-7, with TRBD2 matching 8 bases. Germline V gene data show CDR1 as MNHEY and CDR2 as SVGAGI. The trim removed 11 bases at V and 2 bases at J, leaving 8 bases unmatched. This CDR3 spans 13 amino acids. CDR3 in DNA: TGTGCCTCTCTATCGGGAGGGCCCTACGAGCAGTACTTC. Amino acids: CASLSGGPYEQYF.

This clone was detected a few times. The chain recombines TRBV3-1 (or the pseudogene TRBV3-2) with TRBJ2-3; TRBD2 matches 10 bases. The trim removed 2 bases at V and 5 bases at J, leaving 10 bases unmatched. Germline V gene lookup returns CDR1 LGHDT and CDR2 YNNKEL (reference sequence). The length of the CDR3 is 17 residues. The CDR3 coding sequence is TGTGCCAGCAGCCAATGGACTAGCGGTCCAGTAGGAGATACGCAGTATTTT. It yields the protein CASSQWTSGPVGDTQYF.

V usage is TRBV7-8 and J usage is TRBJ2-7; 10 bases fit TRBD2. The CDR3 runs to 15 residues. Germline loops: CDR1 SGHVS, CDR2 FQNEAQ. V lost 5 bases, J lost 4 bases, and 8 bases stayed unmatched. CDR3 sequence: CASSVIAGGSYEQYF. DNA for the CDR3: TGTGCCAGCAGCGTCATAGCGGGAGGAAGTTACGAGCAGTACTTC.

This chain joins TRBV19 and TRBJ2-3; 10 nucleotides match TRBD2. The V segment lost 4 bases and the J segment 2 bases; nucleotides outside the gene matches: 6. This CDR3 contains 16 residues. Germline values: CDR1 LNHDA, CDR2 SQIVND (reference sequence). CDR3 nucleotide sequence: TGTGCCAGTAGTACCCGGACTAGCGGCTACACAGATACGCAGTATTTT. Encoded protein: CASSTRTSGYTDTQYF.

The chain couples TRBV27 to TRBJ2-3; TRBD2 might be the D (5 bases). The V and J ends lost 2 bases and 5 bases respectively, with 8 bases between them. This CDR3 contains 13 residues. The germline V gene has CDR1 MNHEY and CDR2 SMNVEV (reference sequence). The CDR3 region is CASSLTGVDTQYF. The DNA for the CDR3 is TGTGCCAGCAGTTTAACCGGGGTAGATACGCAGTATTTT.

This clone has more than one count but fewer than ten. The V gene is TRBV19, the J gene TRBJ1-5, with a weak D call TRBD1 (5 bases). The germline V gene has CDR1 LNHDA and CDR2 SQIVND (reference sequence). Trimming pared 2 bases from V and 0 bases from J, leaving 11 bases between. The CDR3 is 16 amino acids. The CDR3 spells CASSIRGEGSNQPQHF. The CDR3 DNA reads as TGTGCCAGTAGTATAAGAGGGGAGGGTAGCAATCAGCCCCAGCATTTT.

The V and J genes are TRBV5-8 and TRBJ1-6; 9 bases agree with TRBD1. The germline V gene has CDR1 SGHTS and CDR2 YDEGEE. V trimming: 0 bases; J trimming: 8 bases; junction bases outside the gene matches: 3. This CDR3 region has 15 residues. DNA of the CDR3: TGTGCCAGCAGCTTGGAGGACAGGGGATATTCACCCCTCCACTTT. Its translation is CASSLEDRGYSPLHF.

The CDR3 loop reads CASSSQGYEQYF. The CDR3 DNA sequence: TGTGCCAGCAGCTCGCAGGGCTACGAGCAGTACTTC. J is TRBJ2-7 and V is TRBV7-2; D might be TRBD1 (5 bases). Germline V gene data show CDR1 as SGHTA and CDR2 as FQGNSA. V lost 4 bases and J lost 3, with 7 bases in between. CDR3 size: 12 residues.

The rearrangement joins TRBV5-4 to TRBJ2-1, with 8 bases aligning to TRBD2. There are 13 residues in the CDR3. After removal of 4 bases from V and 5 bases from J, the junction contained 2 bases not matched to a gene. CDR1 and CDR2 (germline): SGHNT, YYREEE (reference sequence). For the CDR3, the DNA is TGTGCCAGCAGCGGTAGCGGGAACAATGAGCAGTTCTTC. Protein sequence: CASSGSGNNEQFF.